Given below is one TCR beta chain in context. The sample originates from a study of blood T cell repertoires in COVID-19. Looking at the study overall: Sites in the United States, Italy and Spain provided acute and convalescent COVID-19 samples.

Recovered participants had two consecutive negative NP/OP PCR tests, healthcare professional clearance, or symptom resolution. Measured with immunoSEQ multiplex PCR; TCRdb has only the in-frame clones, and not every one. Among some 150,000 clones listed, roughly 84% were seen once. Deletions cut 0 bases from V and 1 base from J, with 4 bases between. This CDR3 spans 13 amino acids. The V gene's germline CDR1 is SGHNT and CDR2 YYREEE (reference sequence). The receptor comes from a man aged 45-65 years who had recovered from COVID-19. The sequenced sample consisted of PBMCs or T cells enriched from blood (not recorded which). V and J are TRBV5-4 and TRBJ1-1; the D is unclear. CDR3 amino acids: CASSLVKNTEAFF. The CDR3 region has the DNA TGTGCCAGCAGCTTGGTAAAGAACACTGAAGCTTTCTTT.